This T cell receptor (beta chain) was found in a study of T cells in Graves' hyperthyroidism and ophthalmopathy. Study-level results: Ophthalmopathy was identified by the model a median about 6 months ahead of onset. Blood also contained most expanded thyroid clonotypes above 0.001.

In the case of this clonotype: Its antigen is not known.

RNA transcripts yielded amplified TCR beta CDR3 regions. RT-PCR in the first round (using the HTBI primer set) targeted the TCR CDR3. TCRdb ran MiXCR on the multiplex PCR reads and lists one entry per CDR3 protein. The sample includes fewer than 55,000 distinct CDR3 sequences, approximately 50% of them seen just once. Per the germline V gene, CDR1 is SEHNR and CDR2 is FQNEAQ (reference sequence). The CDR3 consists of 14 residues. Between the trimmed V and J ends, which lost 2 bases and 11 bases, there was a span of 15 bases. The origin of this receptor is a man between 18 and 29 years old with Graves' hyperthyroidism. This chain uses TRBV7-9 with TRBJ1-4, with D unclear. The material sequenced was peripheral blood or thyroid tissue (not recorded which). CDR3 nucleotide sequence: TGTGCCAGCAGCTTACGAGCAGCGGATCTCAAACTGTTTTTT. Its translation is CASSLRAADLKLFF.